This T cell receptor (beta chain) comes out of a study of metastatic and nonmetastatic thyroid tumors. Across the study: For malignant and benign thyroid patients, tumor or nodule tissue and blood were the sources whose repertoires were compared. General study findings and limits: Malignant tumors reportedly showed significantly higher TCR beta diversity than benign nodules in both blood and tumor.

Note on this clone: As yet, its antigen is unknown.

Under the authors' procedure: Building a distant-metastasis classifier for papillary thyroid cancer drew on CDR3 differences across clinicopathological groups. MiXCR re-clonotyped the PCR reads for TCRdb. Clone size and V and J calls follow TCRdb, not the original study. The table has under 35,000 clones, approximately 29% seen once. Patients had received no treatment of any kind before thyroid surgery. V lost 5 bases and J lost 4; bases outside the gene matches: 5. The CDR3 consists of 14 residues. The germline gives CDR1 SGHVS, CDR2 FNYEAQ. This sequence originates from a female donor with papillary thyroid cancer or a benign thyroid nodule (not recorded which). Some clones in this sample may be carry-over from other donors' samples. Sequenced material: blood. This chain uses TRBV7-6 with TRBJ2-7, with 10 bases matching TRBD2. For the CDR3, the DNA is TGTGCCAGCAGCCCCGGGACTAGCGTATACGAGCAGTACTTC. Its protein product is CASSPGTSVYEQYF. Based on the CDR3 plus reference TRBV7-6 and TRBJ2-7, the full variable domain is GAGVSQSPRYKVTKRGQDVALRCDPISGHVSLYWYRQALGQGPEFLTYFNYEAQQDKSGLPNDRFSAERPEGSISTLTIQRTEQRDSAMYRCASSPGTSVYEQYFGPGTRLTVT.